The 18 T cell receptor beta chains presented below share a single source sample, sequenced in a study of regulatory T cells in long-lasting Graves disease (dated by TCRdb to the early 2020s). Preparation of the library involved multiplex PCR. Sequencing instrument: Illumina HiSeq 4000. To build TCR beta libraries, CDR3 regions were amplified by Arm-PCR using iRepertoire HTBI primers. The public reads were run again by TCRdb, first through fastp at Q25 and then through MiXCR, and only productive beta chains were kept. Entries that share a CDR3 protein sequence are merged under the most common genes and DNA. The table for this sample lists around 400,000 distinct CDR3 sequences; around 15% of them were counted only once. Over 20% of the sample lies in the top ten. The time point label, read with the paper, signifies: newly diagnosed GD, antithyroid drugs for less than 3 months. For both TCR sequencing and RNA sequencing, RNA was extracted from PBMCs using TRIzol.

The starting material was peripheral blood mononuclear cells (PBMCs), obtained at new diagnosis, from a patient treated with antithyroid drugs. These receptors came from a female donor with Graves disease.

This clonotype was detected many times. The chain joins TRBV6-1 to TRBJ2-3; D is possibly TRBD2 (7 bases). Germline V gene data show CDR1 as MNHNS and CDR2 as SASEGT. V lost 8 bases to trimming and J lost 4 bases, with 16 bases between them. This CDR3 spans 14 amino acids. CDR3 residues: CASLRGGPADTQYF. CDR3 in DNA: TGTGCCAGCTTAAGGGGGGGCCCGGCAGATACGCAGTATTTT.

This clonotype was counted at least ten times. This chain connects TRBV29-1 to TRBJ2-7, with D possibly TRBD2 on 5 matching bases. CDR3 length: 11 residues. Trimming shortened V by 6 bases and J by 5 bases, and 11 bases separated the two germline ends. Per the germline V gene, CDR1 is SQVTM and CDR2 is ANQGSEA. CDR3 region: CSVSREDEQYF. Written as DNA, the CDR3 is TGCAGCGTCTCCCGGGAAGACGAGCAGTACTTC.

The chain joins TRBV7-3 to TRBJ2-7; 8 bases line up with TRBD2. V lost 9 bases, J lost 2 bases, and 15 bases stayed unmatched. CDR1 is SGHTA, CDR2 FQGTGA, per germline. This CDR3 spans 16 amino acids. The CDR3 reads CASSIAQREIPYEQYF. DNA of the CDR3: TGTGCCAGTAGTATCGCCCAGCGGGAGATCCCCTACGAGCAGTACTTC.

This clonotype came up a few times. The chain employs TRBV3-1 and TRBJ2-5, with 8 bases identical to TRBD2. The ends lost 4 bases at V and 5 bases at J; junction bases unmatched: 12. Germline CDR1 reads LGHDT; CDR2 reads YNNKEL (reference sequence). The CDR3 length is 16 residues. As DNA, the CDR3 is TGTGCCAGCAGCCCCTTTACGGGGGGGCCAGGGGAGACCCAGTACTTC. This translates into CASSPFTGGPGETQYF.

The chain couples TRBV3-1 to TRBJ2-1; TRBD2 agrees at 11 bases. V was pared by 4 bases and J by 2 bases, with 7 bases of the junction left unmatched. This CDR3 region has 17 residues. Germline CDR1 is LGHDT and CDR2 is YNNKEL (reference sequence). The CDR3 DNA reads TGTGCCAGCAGCCCCGGTCTAGCGGGAGGCCCCTACAATGAGCAGTTCTTC. It translates to CASSPGLAGGPYNEQFF.

This clonotype was seen at least ten times. V usage is TRBV27 and J usage is TRBJ1-2, with D possibly being TRBD1 (6 bases). CDR1 is MNHEY and CDR2 is SMNVEV in the germline V gene (reference sequence). The V end lost 3 bases, the J end lost 8 bases, and 13 bases lay between the germline ends. CDR3 length equals 13 residues. In nucleotides, the CDR3 is TGTGCCAGCAGTTTGAGAGGGGGGCGCGGCTACACCTTC. Residues: CASSLRGGRGYTF.

The sample holds many counts of this clonotype. The chain couples TRBV2 to TRBJ2-5; no firm D call. This CDR3 comprises 14 residues. Germline V lookup: CDR1 SNHLY, CDR2 FYNNEI. Trimming left V 4 bases short and J 1 base short, with 10 bases between. The CDR3 sequence is CASSGGSGQETQYF. For the CDR3, the DNA is TGTGCCAGCAGTGGGGGTTCAGGCCAAGAGACCCAGTACTTC. Based on the CDR3 plus reference TRBV2 and TRBJ2-5, the full variable domain is EPEVTQTPSHQVTQMGQEVILRCVPISNHLYFYWYRQILGQKVEFLVSFYNNEISEKSEIFDDQFSVERPDGSNFTLKIRSTKLEDSAMYFCASSGGSGQETQYFGPGTRLLVL.

This clonotype has ten or more counts. The chain is built from TRBV27 and TRBJ1-5, with D unclear. Trimming shortened V by 5 bases and J by 3 bases, and 11 bases separated the two germline ends. The CDR3 loop spans 14 amino acids. In germline, CDR1 is MNHEY, CDR2 SMNVEV (reference sequence). The CDR3 sequence is CASSPQRDNQPQHF. Written as DNA, the CDR3 is TGTGCCAGCAGTCCACAAAGGGACAATCAGCCCCAGCATTTT.

In this sample, this clonotype turned up many times. This chain uses TRBV20-1 with TRBJ2-1, with D possibly TRBD2 on 7 matching bases. This CDR3 region has 15 residues. V was shortened by 3 bases and J by 7 bases, with 19 bases between the two germline ends. Looked up from germline, CDR1 is DFQATT and CDR2 is SNEGSKA (reference sequence). CDR3 bases: TGCAGTGCTAGGGGCGTGGGGGGGCCTCAAAATGAGCAGTTCTTC. This codes for CSARGVGGPQNEQFF.

This clonotype was counted at least ten times. A junction end diverges from the germline sequence, so it may reflect a read error. The chain combines TRBV11-1 with TRBJ1-3; D not certain. This CDR3 has 15 amino acids. Germline lookup yields CDR1 SGHAT and CDR2 FQDESV (reference sequence). The DNA for the CDR3 is TGCGCCAGCAGCCTCGACACCACCTCTGGAAACACCATATATTTT. Protein sequence: CASSLDTTSGNTIYF.

This clonotype was recorded a few times. V and J are TRBV20-1 and TRBJ2-7; D call uncertain. The CDR3 has 12 amino acids. The V end lost 6 bases, the J end lost 2 bases, and 11 bases lay between the germline ends. Germline CDR1 DFQATT, CDR2 SNEGSKA (reference sequence). The CDR3 region has the DNA TGCAGTGCCCCGGTAGTCGCCTACGAGCAGTACTTC. Encoded protein: CSAPVVAYEQYF.

The table lists this clonotype with a few counts. This chain connects TRBV24-1 to TRBJ2-1, with 10 bases aligning to TRBD2. The V gene's germline CDR1 is KGHDR and CDR2 SFDVKD. The V segment lost 3 bases and the J segment 5 bases; nucleotides outside the gene matches: 9. The CDR3 is made up of 17 amino acids. CDR3 region: CATSDAPGTSAHNEQFF. The CDR3 coding sequence is TGTGCCACCAGTGATGCCCCCGGGACTAGCGCCCACAATGAGCAGTTCTTC.

In this sample, this clonotype turned up many times. The chain employs TRBV11-2 and TRBJ2-1; 7 bases map to TRBD2. CDR3 size: 12 residues. Trimming at V came to 0 bases and at J to 10 bases, leaving 0 bases not matched to a gene. Germline CDR1 is SGHAT and CDR2 is FQNNGV. CDR3 DNA: TGTGCCAGCAGCTTAGAGGGACTAGAGCAGTTCTTC. Protein sequence: CASSLEGLEQFF.

V gene TRBV12-3 or TRBV12-4 combines with J gene TRBJ1-5; no firm D call. The CDR3 consists of 15 residues. V was pared by 5 bases and J by 4 bases, with 15 bases between. In DNA, the CDR3 is TGTGCCAGCAGTCCCCGGAGGGCGCCGAATCAGCCCCAGCATTTT. Amino acids: CASSPRRAPNQPQHF.

This clonotype was recorded at least ten times. The chain links TRBV20-1 to TRBJ2-1, with 12 bases that match TRBD2. The V gene's germline CDR1 is DFQATT and CDR2 SNEGSKA (reference sequence). V lost 3 bases to trimming and J lost 2 bases; unmatched junction nucleotides: 8. There are 17 residues in the CDR3. The CDR3 sequence: CSARSLAGGHTYNEQFF. CDR3 coding DNA: TGCAGTGCTAGGAGCCTAGCGGGAGGGCACACCTACAATGAGCAGTTCTTC.

Concerning this clonotype: With a far larger clone one base away, a read error is the likely cause. The chain recombines TRBV12-3 or TRBV12-4 with TRBJ2-5, with D perhaps being TRBD1 or TRBD2 (7 bases each). Trimming stripped 8 bases from V and 7 bases from J, with 26 bases between. The CDR3 is made up of 16 amino acids. The chain's CDR3 is CASGGGGSLAGGTQYF. The CDR3 coding sequence is TGTGCCAGCGGGGGAGGGGGCTCACTTGCAGGGGGGACCCAGTACTTC.

This clonotype was counted ten times or more. The chain employs TRBV3-1 and TRBJ1-1; maybe TRBD1 (5 bases). The germline gives CDR1 LGHDT, CDR2 YNNKEL (reference sequence). V lost 9 bases and J lost 4, with 18 bases in between. The CDR3 has 14 amino acids. The CDR3 DNA reads as TGTGCCAGTTCGAACCGAGACAGAGGCACTGAAGCTTTCTTT. Translation gives CASSNRDRGTEAFF. The variable domain in full, with the rest retrieved from reference TRBV3-1 and TRBJ1-1, is DTAVSQTPKYLVTQMGNDKSIKCEQNLGHDTMYWYKQDSKKFLKIMFSYNNKELIINETVPNRFSPKSPDKAHLNLHINSLELGDSAVYFCASSNRDRGTEAFFGQGTRLTVV.

On this clonotype itself: A far larger clone is one nucleotide away, so this likely arose from a read error. This chain connects TRBV29-1 to TRBJ2-1, with D maybe TRBD2 (6 bases). This CDR3 has 13 amino acids. From germline, CDR1 is SQVTM and CDR2 ANQGSEA. The CDR3 sequence: CSVDGGYQETRYF. The CDR3 bases are TGCAGCGTTGATGGAGGGTACCAAGAGACCCGGTACTTC.